The source of this T cell receptor beta chain is a study of CD8 T cells in ankylosing spondylitis. General study findings and limits: The study identified a TCR beta motif of about eight highly homologous variants that appeared characteristic of ankylosing spondylitis blood.

With 0 bases removed from V and 4 bases from J, the gap between germline ends came to 9 bases. The CDR3 has 13 amino acids. CDR1 is SQVTM and CDR2 is ANQGSEA in the germline V gene. TCRdb reprocessed the 5' RACE reads with MiXCR, giving one entry per CDR3 protein. Of around 490,000 distinct CDR3 sequences listed, under 5.5% are singletons. This clonotype was seen repeatedly, ten times or more. The antigen is not known. This sequence was found in a male donor with ankylosing spondylitis. The sample taken for sequencing was blood, either unsorted or a sorted T cell fraction (not recorded which). The V and J genes are TRBV29-1 and TRBJ1-2, with D maybe TRBD1 (5 bases). The CDR3 here is CSVEDPGIYGYTF. For the CDR3, the DNA is TGCAGCGTTGAAGATCCAGGGATCTATGGCTACACCTTC. Supplemented by reference TRBV29-1 and TRBJ1-2, the full variable domain reads SAVISQKPSRDICQRGTSLTIQCQVDSQVTMMFWYRQQPGQSLTLIATANQGSEATYESGFVIDKFPISRPNLTFSTLTVSNMSPEDSSIYLCSVEDPGIYGYTFGSGTRLTVV.